These T cell receptor beta chains were read from a single sample in a study of blood T cell repertoires in COVID-19. Measured with immunoSEQ multiplex PCR; TCRdb has only the in-frame clones, and not every one. This sample has about 160,000 clones, with about 80% found just once. The material sequenced was peripheral blood. These TCRs come from a woman of 80 years or more with acute or convalescent COVID-19. The CDR3 runs from the conserved cysteine through the conserved F or W. D genes are given only for firm matches. Clone size, where shown, is once, few, many, or a class for clones that have expanded.

clone_size	d_call	v_call	j_call	cdr3_aa	cdr3_nt
-	TRBD1	TRBV28	TRBJ2-6	CASTGGSSGANVLTF	TGTGCCAGCACAGGGGGCTCCTCTGGGGCCAACGTCCTGACTTTC
-	-	TRBV6-2/TRBV6-3	TRBJ1-1	CASSYTVGLGSTEAFF	TGTGCCAGCAGTTATACTGTAGGGCTCGGGAGCACTGAAGCTTTCTTT
-	TRBD2	TRBV9	TRBJ2-1	CASSGWTSAYNEQFF	TGTGCCAGCAGCGGTTGGACTAGCGCCTACAATGAGCAGTTCTTC
-	-	TRBV14	TRBJ2-1	CASSQIGGTAGRGEQFF	TGTGCCAGCAGTCAGATTGGTGGGACCGCGGGACGGGGTGAGCAGTTCTTC
-	-	TRBV29-1	TRBJ2-3	CSVELGLNTDTQYF	TGCAGCGTTGAATTGGGACTTAACACAGATACGCAGTATTTT
-	-	TRBV4-3	TRBJ2-1	CASSLGASPDNEQFF	TGCGCCAGCAGCCTAGGGGCGTCGCCTGACAATGAGCAGTTCTTC
-	-	TRBV5-4	TRBJ1-1	CASSLIQGAEAFF	TGTGCCAGCAGCCTGATACAGGGAGCTGAAGCTTTCTTT
-	TRBD1	TRBV4-3	TRBJ1-2	CASSWDSGNGYTF	TGCGCCAGCAGCTGGGACAGTGGGAATGGCTACACCTTC
-	-	TRBV3-1/TRBV3-2	TRBJ1-2	CASSQGSVYGYTF	TGTGCCAGCAGCCAAGGGAGCGTCTATGGCTACACCTTC
-	-	TRBV11-2	TRBJ2-7	CASSFLGTGPYEQYF	TGTGCCAGCAGCTTTTTGGGAACAGGTCCTTACGAGCAGTACTTC
few	-	TRBV5-6	TRBJ1-6	CASSLVSGDGSPLHF	TGTGCCAGCAGCTTGGTATCGGGGGACGGATCACCCCTCCACTTT
once	TRBD2	TRBV4-1	TRBJ2-5	CASSQPHSGSETQYF	TGCGCCAGCAGCCAACCACATAGCGGGAGTGAGACCCAGTACTTC
-	-	TRBV19	TRBJ1-2	CASSPQTGGSGYTF	TGTGCCAGTAGCCCTCAAACGGGGGGAAGCGGCTACACCTTC
-	-	TRBV5-1	TRBJ1-2	CASSAQGYGYTF	TGCGCCAGCAGCGCCCAGGGGTATGGCTACACCTTC
-	TRBD1	TRBV19	TRBJ1-5	CASSFLTGGNQPQHF	TGTGCCAGTAGTTTCTTGACAGGGGGCAATCAGCCCCAGCATTTT
-	TRBD2	TRBV5-5	TRBJ2-1	CASSVGLDSYNEQFF	TGTGCCAGCAGCGTGGGACTAGACTCCTACAATGAGCAGTTCTTC
-	-	TRBV5-1	TRBJ2-7	CASSLEGVGEQYF	TGCGCCAGCAGCCTAGAAGGGGTCGGCGAGCAGTACTTC
-	-	TRBV10-3	TRBJ1-1	CASMLGENTEAFF	TGTGCCTCCATGCTGGGCGAGAACACTGAAGCTTTCTTT
-	TRBD2	TRBV6-5	TRBJ2-1	CAMRTSGTYEQFF	TGTGCCATGAGGACTAGCGGGACATATGAGCAGTTCTTC
-	-	TRBV21-1	TRBJ2-7	CASSKLAGDPPSSYEQYF	TGTGCCAGCAGCAAACTAGCGGGGGATCCCCCGAGCTCCTACGAGCAGTACTTC
-	-	TRBV30	TRBJ1-2	CAVYEGQHGYTF	TGTGCCGTCTACGAGGGACAACATGGCTACACCTTC
-	TRBD2	TRBV7-2	TRBJ2-5	CASSFGSSGGQETQYF	TGTGCCAGCAGCTTTGGTAGTAGCGGGGGGCAAGAGACCCAGTACTTC
-	-	TRBV5-1	TRBJ2-5	CASSLEQILETQYF	TGCGCCAGCAGCTTGGAACAGATTTTAGAGACCCAGTACTTC
-	TRBD1	TRBV12-5	TRBJ1-1	CASGLVLTGGITEAFF	TGTGCTAGTGGTTTGGTTCTGACAGGGGGCATAACTGAAGCTTTCTTT
-	-	TRBV14	TRBJ2-7	CASSHAYEQYF	TGTGCCAGCAGCCACGCCTACGAGCAGTACTTC
-	TRBD2	TRBV19	TRBJ2-1	CASSVPLAGGYNEQFF	TGTGCCAGTAGTGTCCCACTAGCGGGGGGATACAATGAGCAGTTCTTC
-	-	TRBV11-2	TRBJ1-3	CASSPDRTLSGNTIYF	TGTGCCAGCAGCCCAGACAGGACACTCTCTGGAAACACCATATATTTT
-	-	TRBV5-1	TRBJ2-2	CASSLGLTESMFF	TGCGCCAGCAGCTTGGGATTAACAGAGTCAATGTTTTTT
-	TRBD1	TRBV11-3	TRBJ2-5	CASSRGQGVRQETQYF	TGTGCCAGCAGCCGAGGACAGGGTGTTCGGCAAGAGACCCAGTACTTC
-	TRBD1	TRBV5-5	TRBJ1-1	CASSLGAGGLDTEAFF	TGTGCCAGCAGCTTGGGCGCAGGGGGGTTGGACACTGAAGCTTTCTTT
-	-	TRBV6-2/TRBV6-3	TRBJ1-5	CASSPATGYNQPQHF	TGTGCCAGCAGTCCCGCGACAGGTTACAATCAGCCCCAGCATTTT
-	-	TRBV21-1	TRBJ2-1	CASSTGWQGSSYNEQFF	TGTGCCAGCAGTACTGGGTGGCAGGGAAGCTCCTACAATGAGCAGTTCTTC
once	-	TRBV25-1	TRBJ1-6	CASSEVGGTAANSPLHF	TGTGCCAGCAGTGAAGTTGGGGGGACCGCGGCTAATTCACCCCTCCACTTT
-	-	TRBV5-6	TRBJ2-7	CASSWTTGPLSYEQYF	TGTGCCAGCAGCTGGACCACAGGACCCCTCTCCTACGAGCAGTACTTC
-	TRBD1	TRBV30	TRBJ2-5	CAWNPTGTEETQYF	TGTGCCTGGAACCCAACCGGGACAGAAGAGACCCAGTACTTC
-	-	TRBV3-1/TRBV3-2	TRBJ2-5	CASSRGPKSETQYF	TGTGCCAGCAGCCGGGGCCCTAAGTCAGAGACCCAGTACTTC
-	-	TRBV5-1	TRBJ1-2	CASSLNLAGVGYTF	TGCGCCAGCAGCTTGAACTTAGCAGGGGTCGGCTACACCTTC
-	TRBD2	TRBV10-3	TRBJ2-3	CATSPTGTSGSSTDTQYF	TGTGCCACCAGCCCCACCGGGACTAGCGGGAGCAGCACAGATACGCAGTATTTT
-	-	TRBV28	TRBJ1-5	CASRSPNQPQHF	TGTGCCAGCAGATCTCCCAATCAGCCCCAGCATTTT
-	-	TRBV7-2	TRBJ2-5	CASSWPGTVGETQYF	TGTGCCAGCAGCTGGCCCGGGACTGTGGGGGAGACCCAGTACTTC
-	-	TRBV18	TRBJ2-5	CASSPPGGETQYF	TGTGCCAGCTCACCACCGGGGGGAGAGACCCAGTACTTC
-	-	TRBV5-1	TRBJ1-2	CASSLEGVRYGYTF	TGCGCCAGCAGCTTGGAGGGGGTTCGTTATGGCTACACCTTC
few	-	TRBV27	TRBJ2-5	CASSLSTAQETQYF	TGTGCCAGCAGTCTTTCAACAGCTCAAGAGACCCAGTACTTC
few	-	TRBV5-6	TRBJ2-1	CASSWYSNEQFF	TGTGCCAGCAGCTGGTACAGCAATGAGCAGTTCTTC
-	-	TRBV25-1	TRBJ1-1	CASRGWGGDTEAFF	TGTGCCTCTCGCGGTTGGGGAGGAGACACTGAAGCTTTCTTT
-	TRBD2	TRBV5-4	TRBJ2-7	CAMASGTNYEQYF	TGTGCCATGGCTAGCGGGACTAACTACGAGCAGTACTTC
-	-	TRBV5-8	TRBJ2-7	CASSLEKGYEQYF	TGTGCCAGCAGCTTGGAAAAGGGGTACGAGCAGTACTTC
once	TRBD1	TRBV5-4	TRBJ2-7	CASSPMPGTVGSYEQYF	TGTGCCAGCAGCCCCATGCCCGGGACAGTGGGCTCCTACGAGCAGTACTTC
-	-	TRBV7-9	TRBJ1-1	CASSPSMNTEAFF	TGTGCCAGCAGCCCATCCATGAACACTGAAGCTTTCTTT
-	-	TRBV6-6	TRBJ2-1	CASSYGLANIYNEQFF	TGTGCCAGCAGCTACGGCCTAGCGAACATCTACAATGAGCAGTTCTTC
-	-	TRBV30	TRBJ1-2	CAWSPGGDGYTF	TGTGCCTGGAGCCCGGGGGGGGATGGCTACACCTTC
once	-	TRBV5-5	TRBJ2-7	CASSSPRTQSYEQYF	TGTGCCAGCAGCTCCCCCAGGACTCAATCCTACGAGCAGTACTTC
-	TRBD2	TRBV28	TRBJ2-1	CASSLMGGPSYNEQFF	TGTGCCAGCAGTTTGATGGGAGGGCCCTCCTACAATGAGCAGTTCTTC
-	-	TRBV11-2	TRBJ1-1	CASSLGRGVNTEAFF	TGTGCCAGCAGCTTAGGGCGGGGGGTGAACACTGAAGCTTTCTTT
-	TRBD1	TRBV15	TRBJ2-7	CATSREQGVGYEQYF	TGTGCCACCAGCAGAGAACAGGGGGTGGGATACGAGCAGTACTTC
-	-	TRBV6-1	TRBJ1-2	CASSEKGDYGYTF	TGTGCCAGCAGTGAGAAGGGAGACTATGGCTACACCTTC
-	-	TRBV20-1	TRBJ2-1	CSARDSNEQFF	TGCAGTGCCAGGGACTCCAATGAGCAGTTCTTC
-	-	TRBV9	TRBJ1-2	CASSVEDSQVYYGYTF	TGTGCCAGCAGCGTAGAAGACAGCCAAGTGTACTATGGCTACACCTTC
-	TRBD2	TRBV12-5	TRBJ2-3	CASGSSGTDTQYF	TGTGCTAGTGGTTCTAGCGGTACAGATACGCAGTATTTT